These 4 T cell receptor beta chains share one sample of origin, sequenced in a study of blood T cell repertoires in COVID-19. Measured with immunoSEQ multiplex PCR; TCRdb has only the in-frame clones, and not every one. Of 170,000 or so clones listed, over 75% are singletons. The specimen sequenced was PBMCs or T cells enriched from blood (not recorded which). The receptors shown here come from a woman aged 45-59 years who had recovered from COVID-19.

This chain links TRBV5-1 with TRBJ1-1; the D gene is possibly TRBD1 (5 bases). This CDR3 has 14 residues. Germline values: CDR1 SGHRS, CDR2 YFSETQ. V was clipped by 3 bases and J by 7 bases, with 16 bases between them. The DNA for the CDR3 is TGCGCCAGCAGCTCTTCCAGGGCAATTAATGAAGCTTTCTTT. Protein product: CASSSSRAINEAFF.

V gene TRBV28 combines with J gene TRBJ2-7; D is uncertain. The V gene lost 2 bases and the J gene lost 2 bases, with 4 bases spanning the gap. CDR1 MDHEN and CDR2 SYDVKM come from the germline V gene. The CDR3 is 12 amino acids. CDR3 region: CASSLPAYEQYF. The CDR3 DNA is TGTGCCAGCAGTTTACCAGCCTACGAGCAGTACTTC.

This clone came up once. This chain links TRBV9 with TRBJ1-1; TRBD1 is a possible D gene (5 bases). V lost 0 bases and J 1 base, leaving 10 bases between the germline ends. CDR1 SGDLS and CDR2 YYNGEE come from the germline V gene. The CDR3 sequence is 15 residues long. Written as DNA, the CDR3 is TGTGCCAGCAGCGTAGCGCCGCAGGGGAACACTGAAGCTTTCTTT. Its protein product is CASSVAPQGNTEAFF. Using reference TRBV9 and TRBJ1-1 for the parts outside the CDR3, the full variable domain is DSGVTQTPKHLITATGQRVTLRCSPRSGDLSVYWYQQSLDQGLQFLIQYYNGEERAKGNILERFSAQQFPDLHSELNLSSLELGDSALYFCASSVAPQGNTEAFFGQGTRLTVV.

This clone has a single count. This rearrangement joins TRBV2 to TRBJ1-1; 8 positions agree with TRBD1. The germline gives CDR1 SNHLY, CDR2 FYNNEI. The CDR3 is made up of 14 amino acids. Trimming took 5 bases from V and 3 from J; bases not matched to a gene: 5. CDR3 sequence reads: CASSQNRGDTEAFF. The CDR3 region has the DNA TGTGCCAGCAGTCAGAACAGGGGGGACACTGAAGCTTTCTTT.